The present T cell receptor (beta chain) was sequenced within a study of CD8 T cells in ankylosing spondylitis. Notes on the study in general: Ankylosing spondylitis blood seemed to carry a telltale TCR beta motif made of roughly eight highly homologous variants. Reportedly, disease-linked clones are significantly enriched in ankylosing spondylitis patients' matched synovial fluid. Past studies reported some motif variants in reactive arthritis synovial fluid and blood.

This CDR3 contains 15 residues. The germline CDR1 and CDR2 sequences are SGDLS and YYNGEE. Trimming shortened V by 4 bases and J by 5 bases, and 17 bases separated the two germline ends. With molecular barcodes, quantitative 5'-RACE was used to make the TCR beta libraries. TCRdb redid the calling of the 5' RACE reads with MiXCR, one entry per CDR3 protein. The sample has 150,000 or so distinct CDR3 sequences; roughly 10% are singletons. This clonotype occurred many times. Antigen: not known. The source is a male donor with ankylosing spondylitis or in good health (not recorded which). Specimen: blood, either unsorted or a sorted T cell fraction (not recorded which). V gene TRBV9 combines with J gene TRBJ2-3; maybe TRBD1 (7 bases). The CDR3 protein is CASSHSGGLGDTQYF. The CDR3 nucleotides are TGTGCCAGCAGCCATTCAGGGGGGTTAGGAGATACGCAGTATTTT. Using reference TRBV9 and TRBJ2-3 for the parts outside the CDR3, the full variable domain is DSGVTQTPKHLITATGQRVTLRCSPRSGDLSVYWYQQSLDQGLQFLIQYYNGEERAKGNILERFSAQQFPDLHSELNLSSLELGDSALYFCASSHSGGLGDTQYFGPGTRLTVL.